This passage covers 5 T cell receptor beta chains from one sample sequenced in a study of CD8 T cells in ankylosing spondylitis. Each CDR3 protein is one row after TCRdb ran MiXCR on the 5' RACE reads. The sample lists fewer than 400,000 distinct CDR3 sequences, roughly 15% occurring once. Sequenced material: blood, either unsorted or a sorted T cell fraction (not recorded which). The receptor set was obtained from a male donor with ankylosing spondylitis or in good health (not recorded which).

This chain links TRBV5-1 with TRBJ2-5, with 10 bases matching TRBD2. The CDR3 has 17 residues. Germline-derived CDR1 and CDR2 are SGHRS and YFSETQ. J was trimmed by 1 base and V by 3 bases; bases with no gene match: 9. This CDR3 reads CASSWKRTSGTQETQYF. CDR3 coding DNA: TGCGCCAGCAGCTGGAAGAGGACTAGCGGAACCCAAGAGACCCAGTACTTC.

The rearrangement uses TRBV5-4 and TRBJ1-3, with 8 nucleotides matching TRBD1. The CDR3 is 15 amino acids. The V segment lost 2 bases and the J segment 0 bases; nucleotides outside the gene matches: 1. Germline CDR1 SGHNT, CDR2 YYREEE (reference sequence). The CDR3 nucleotides are TGTGCCAGCAGCTTCACAGGGGGCTCTGGAAACACCATATATTTT. This gives the protein CASSFTGGSGNTIYF.

This clonotype was seen more than once but under ten times. The chain has TRBV6-1 and TRBJ2-1; 7 positions match TRBD2. The CDR3 is 15 amino acids. Trimming removed 6 bases from V and 3 bases from J; junction bases left unmatched: 8. Germline V CDR1 and CDR2: MNHNS, SASEGT. CDR3 DNA sequence: TGTGCCAGCAGAGCTAGCGGATACCTCTACAATGAGCAGTTCTTC. It yields the protein CASRASGYLYNEQFF.

The gene calls are TRBV11-3 and TRBJ2-3, with D possibly matching TRBD2 (6 bases). The V and J ends lost 5 bases and 2 bases respectively, with 11 bases between them. This CDR3 region has 14 residues. Germline V lookup: CDR1 SGHNT, CDR2 YENEEA. The CDR3 reads CASSDRDFTDTQYF. DNA for the CDR3: TGTGCCAGCAGCGATCGGGACTTCACAGATACGCAGTATTTT.

This clonotype turned up a few times. The genes are TRBV18 and TRBJ2-7, with 12 bases identical to TRBD1. Trimming removed 2 bases from V and 2 bases from J; junction bases left unmatched: 4. CDR3 length: 16 residues. Germline lookup yields CDR1 KGHSH and CDR2 LQKENI. The CDR3 DNA reads as TGTGCCAGCTCACCAGTGGGACAGGGGGCCACCTACGAGCAGTACTTC. Its protein product is CASSPVGQGATYEQYF.